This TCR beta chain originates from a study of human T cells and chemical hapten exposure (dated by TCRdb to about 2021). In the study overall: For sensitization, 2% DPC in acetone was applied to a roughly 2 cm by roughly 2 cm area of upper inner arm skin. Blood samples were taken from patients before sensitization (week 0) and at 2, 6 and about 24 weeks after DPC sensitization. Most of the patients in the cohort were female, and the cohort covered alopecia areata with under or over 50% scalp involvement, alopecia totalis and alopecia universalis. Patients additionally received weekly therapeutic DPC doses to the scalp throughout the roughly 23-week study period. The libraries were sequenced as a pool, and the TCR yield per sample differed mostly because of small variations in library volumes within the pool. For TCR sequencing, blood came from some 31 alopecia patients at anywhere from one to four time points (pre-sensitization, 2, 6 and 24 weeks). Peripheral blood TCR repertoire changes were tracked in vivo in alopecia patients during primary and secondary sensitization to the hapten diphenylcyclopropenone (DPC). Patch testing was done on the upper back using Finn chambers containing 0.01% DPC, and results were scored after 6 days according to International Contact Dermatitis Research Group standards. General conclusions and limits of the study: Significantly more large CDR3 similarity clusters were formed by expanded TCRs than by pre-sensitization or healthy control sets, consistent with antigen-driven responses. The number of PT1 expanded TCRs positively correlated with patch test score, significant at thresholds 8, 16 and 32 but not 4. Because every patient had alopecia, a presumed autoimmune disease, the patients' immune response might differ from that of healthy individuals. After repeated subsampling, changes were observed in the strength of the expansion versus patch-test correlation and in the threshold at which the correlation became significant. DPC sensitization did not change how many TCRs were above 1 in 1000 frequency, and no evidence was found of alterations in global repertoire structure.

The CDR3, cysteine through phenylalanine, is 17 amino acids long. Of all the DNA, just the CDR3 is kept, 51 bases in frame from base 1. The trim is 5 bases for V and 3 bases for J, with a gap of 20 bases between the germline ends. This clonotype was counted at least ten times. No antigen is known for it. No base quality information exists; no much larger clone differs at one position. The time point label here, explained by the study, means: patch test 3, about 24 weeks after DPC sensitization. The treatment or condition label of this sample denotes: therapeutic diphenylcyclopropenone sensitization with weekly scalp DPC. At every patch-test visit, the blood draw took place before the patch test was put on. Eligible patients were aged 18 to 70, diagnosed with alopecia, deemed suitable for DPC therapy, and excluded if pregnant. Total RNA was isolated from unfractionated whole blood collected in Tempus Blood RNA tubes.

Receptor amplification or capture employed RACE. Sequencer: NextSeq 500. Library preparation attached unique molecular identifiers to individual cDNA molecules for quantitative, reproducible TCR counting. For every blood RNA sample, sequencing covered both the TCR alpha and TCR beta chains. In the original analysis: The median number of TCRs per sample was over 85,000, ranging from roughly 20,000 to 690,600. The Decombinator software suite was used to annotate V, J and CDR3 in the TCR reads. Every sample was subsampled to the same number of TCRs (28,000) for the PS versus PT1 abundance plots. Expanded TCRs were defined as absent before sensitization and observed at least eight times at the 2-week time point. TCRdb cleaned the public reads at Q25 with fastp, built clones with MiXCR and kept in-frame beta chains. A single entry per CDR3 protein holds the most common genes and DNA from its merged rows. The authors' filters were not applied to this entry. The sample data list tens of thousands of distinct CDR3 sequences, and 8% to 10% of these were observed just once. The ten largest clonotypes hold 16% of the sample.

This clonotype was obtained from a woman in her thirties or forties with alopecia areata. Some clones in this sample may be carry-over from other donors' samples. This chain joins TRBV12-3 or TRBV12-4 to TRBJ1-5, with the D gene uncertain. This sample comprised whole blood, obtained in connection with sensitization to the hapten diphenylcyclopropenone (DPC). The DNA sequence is TGTGCCAGCAGTCCGACTTTAACAGATTTGATCAATCAGCCCCAGCATTTT. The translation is CASSPTLTDLINQPQHF.